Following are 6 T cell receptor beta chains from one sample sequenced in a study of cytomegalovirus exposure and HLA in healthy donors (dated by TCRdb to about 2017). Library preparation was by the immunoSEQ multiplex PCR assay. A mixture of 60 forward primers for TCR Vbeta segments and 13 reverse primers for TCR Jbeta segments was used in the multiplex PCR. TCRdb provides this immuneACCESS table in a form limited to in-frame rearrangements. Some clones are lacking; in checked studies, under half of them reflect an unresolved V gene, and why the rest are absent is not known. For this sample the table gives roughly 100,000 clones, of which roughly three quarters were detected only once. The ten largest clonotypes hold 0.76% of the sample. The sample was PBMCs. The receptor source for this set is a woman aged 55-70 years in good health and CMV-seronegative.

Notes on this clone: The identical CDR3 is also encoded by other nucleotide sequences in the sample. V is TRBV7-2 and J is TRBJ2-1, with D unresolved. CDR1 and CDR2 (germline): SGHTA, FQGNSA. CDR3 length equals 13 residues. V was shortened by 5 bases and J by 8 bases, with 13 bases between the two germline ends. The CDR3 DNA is TGTGCCAGCAGCCTCGAATTGGGCGATGAGCAGTTCTTC. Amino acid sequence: CASSLELGDEQFF.

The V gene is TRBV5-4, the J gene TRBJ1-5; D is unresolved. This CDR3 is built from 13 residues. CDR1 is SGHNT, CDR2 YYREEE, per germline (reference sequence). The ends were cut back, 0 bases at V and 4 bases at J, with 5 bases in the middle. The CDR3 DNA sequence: TGTGCCAGCAGCTTGGGAGTGAATCAGCCCCAGCATTTT. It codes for CASSLGVNQPQHF.

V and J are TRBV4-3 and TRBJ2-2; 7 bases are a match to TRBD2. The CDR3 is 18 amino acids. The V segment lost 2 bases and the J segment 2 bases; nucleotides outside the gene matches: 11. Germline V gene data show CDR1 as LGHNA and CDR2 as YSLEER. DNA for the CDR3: TGCGCCAGCAGCCAAATGCCCGGGACTACCTCTAACACCGGGGAGCTGTTTTTT. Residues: CASSQMPGTTSNTGELFF.

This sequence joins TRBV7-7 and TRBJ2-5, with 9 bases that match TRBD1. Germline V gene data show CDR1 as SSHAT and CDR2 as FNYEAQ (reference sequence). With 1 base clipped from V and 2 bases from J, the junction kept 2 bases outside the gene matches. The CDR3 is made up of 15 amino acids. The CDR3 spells CASSLVGTGQETQYF. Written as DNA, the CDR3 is TGTGCCAGCAGCTTAGTGGGGACAGGGCAAGAGACCCAGTACTTC.

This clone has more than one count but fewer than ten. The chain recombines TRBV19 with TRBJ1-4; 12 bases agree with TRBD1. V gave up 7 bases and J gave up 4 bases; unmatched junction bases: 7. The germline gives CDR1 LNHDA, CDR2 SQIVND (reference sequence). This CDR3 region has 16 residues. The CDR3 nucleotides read TGTGCCAGTAACCCCGGGACAGGGGGCGGTAATGAAAAACTGTTTTTT. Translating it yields CASNPGTGGGNEKLFF.

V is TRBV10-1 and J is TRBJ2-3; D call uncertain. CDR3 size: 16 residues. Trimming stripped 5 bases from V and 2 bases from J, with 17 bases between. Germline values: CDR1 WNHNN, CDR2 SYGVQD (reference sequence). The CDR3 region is CASSPAGFVYTDTQYF. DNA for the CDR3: TGCGCCAGCAGTCCGGCCGGGTTTGTTTACACAGATACGCAGTATTTT.